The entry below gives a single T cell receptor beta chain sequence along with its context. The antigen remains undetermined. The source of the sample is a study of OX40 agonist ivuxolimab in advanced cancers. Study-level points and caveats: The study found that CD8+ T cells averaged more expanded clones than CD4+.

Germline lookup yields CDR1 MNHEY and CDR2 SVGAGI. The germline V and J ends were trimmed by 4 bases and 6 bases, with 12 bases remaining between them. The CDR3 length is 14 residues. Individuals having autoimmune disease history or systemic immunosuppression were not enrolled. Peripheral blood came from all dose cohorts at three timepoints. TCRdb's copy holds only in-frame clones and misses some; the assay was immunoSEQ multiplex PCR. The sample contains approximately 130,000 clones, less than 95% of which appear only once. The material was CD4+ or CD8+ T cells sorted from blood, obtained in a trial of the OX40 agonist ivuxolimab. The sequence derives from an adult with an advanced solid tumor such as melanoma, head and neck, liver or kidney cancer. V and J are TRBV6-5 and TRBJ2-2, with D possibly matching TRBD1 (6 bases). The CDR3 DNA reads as TGTGCCAGCAGTTTCGTGAAGGGGGCCGGGGAGCTGTTTTTT. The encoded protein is CASSFVKGAGELFF.